This T cell receptor (beta chain) was obtained from a study of breast tumors, draining lymph nodes, adjacent tissues. Findings and limits, study-wide: Most tumor T cells seemingly derive from lymph node, then expand in tumor.

TCRdb analysed the multiplex PCR reads with MiXCR anew, one entry per CDR3 protein. The sample lists tens of thousands of distinct CDR3 sequences; under 45% were seen once. Looked up from germline, CDR1 is MDHEN and CDR2 is SYDVKM. V gave up 5 bases and J gave up 3 bases, with 5 bases separating them. The CDR3 runs to 12 residues. Ten or more counts support this clonotype. What it recognizes is unknown. The TCR was taken from a female donor with breast cancer. Some clones in this sample may be carry-over from other donors' samples. The chain uses TRBV28 and TRBJ2-1; D remains unclear. Sequencing was performed on breast tumor tissue. Here the CDR3 DNA reads TGTGCCAGCAGTCTGGACTACAATGAGCAGTTCTTC. Protein sequence: CASSLDYNEQFF.